These T cell receptor beta chains were read from a single sample in a study of CD8+ T cells in alopecia areata. Using immunoSEQ multiplex PCR, the repertoire was profiled, and TCRdb retains in-frame clones only, with some absent. The repertoire includes 150,000 or so clones, about 88% of them detected once, and under 15% sits in the top ten. The sequenced sample was CD8+ T cells sorted from blood, obtained at week 4, from a patient treated with tofacitinib. These receptors were taken from a human donor with alopecia areata. Each CDR3 is given with its conserved first and last residue. D genes are given only for firm matches. Rows may omit the clone size; those that give it use once, few, many or a size class.

j_call	v_call	d_call	clone_size	cdr3_aa	cdr3_nt
TRBJ2-7	TRBV27	.	.	CASSSNPLEQYF	TGTGCCAGCAGTTCAAACCCACTAGAGCAGTACTTC
TRBJ2-1	TRBV5-1	.	few	CASSLSGYNEQFF	TGCGCCAGCAGCTTGTCAGGCTACAATGAGCAGTTCTTC
TRBJ1-1	TRBV30	.	.	CAWTYNTEAFF	TGTGCCTGGACCTATAACACTGAAGCTTTCTTT
TRBJ2-3	TRBV29-1	TRBD2	.	CSVDFGGGADTQYF	TGCAGCGTTGATTTTGGCGGGGGGGCAGATACGCAGTATTTT
TRBJ2-2	TRBV20-1	TRBD2	.	CSVLAAGELFF	TGCAGTGTACTAGCGGCCGGGGAGCTGTTTTTT
TRBJ2-3	TRBV5-1	.	once	CASSLDTDTQYF	TGCGCCAGCAGCCTCGACACAGATACGCAGTATTTT
TRBJ1-2	TRBV11-2	.	.	CASSHGPFYGYTF	TGTGCCAGCAGCCATGGGCCGTTCTATGGCTACACCTTC
TRBJ2-3	TRBV9	.	.	CASREPRSDTQYF	TGTGCCAGCAGGGAACCTAGGTCAGATACGCAGTATTTT
TRBJ1-2	TRBV4-2	TRBD1	.	CASSQGTGDGYTF	TGTGCCAGCAGCCAAGGGACAGGGGACGGCTACACCTTC
TRBJ2-5	TRBV5-6	.	once	CASRVRGLDSRETQYF	TGTGCCAGCAGGGTTAGGGGCTTGGACTCTCGGGAGACCCAGTACTTC
TRBJ2-7	TRBV5-1	.	.	CASSWTESSYEQYF	TGCGCCAGCAGCTGGACAGAAAGCTCCTACGAGCAGTACTTC
TRBJ1-3	TRBV29-1	.	.	CSVPWLDTIYF	TGCAGCGTTCCTTGGCTGGACACCATATATTTT
TRBJ2-7	TRBV29-1	.	.	CSVVSEPSYEQYF	TGCAGCGTTGTCTCGGAACCTTCCTACGAGCAGTACTTC
TRBJ2-1	TRBV15	.	.	CATSASAAYNEQFF	TGTGCCACCTCCGCCTCAGCGGCGTACAATGAGCAGTTCTTC
TRBJ2-7	TRBV5-1	TRBD1	.	CASTKTPGQGTYEQYF	TGCGCCAGCACCAAGACTCCGGGACAGGGGACTTACGAGCAGTACTTC
TRBJ2-7	TRBV7-6	TRBD2	once	CASSLGTSSYEQYF	TGTGCCAGCAGCTTAGGGACTAGCAGCTACGAGCAGTACTTC
TRBJ1-3	TRBV5-1	.	.	CASSLYGGNTIYF	TGCGCCAGCAGCTTGTACGGTGGAAACACCATATATTTT
TRBJ2-3	TRBV7-9	TRBD1	.	CASSSGQGADTQYF	TGTGCCAGCAGCTCCGGACAGGGGGCAGATACGCAGTATTTT
TRBJ2-3	TRBV11-2	.	.	CATGTPQYF	TGTGCCACCGGGACTCCGCAGTATTTT
TRBJ1-5	TRBV23-1	.	.	CASSQSLRTYSNQPQHF	TGCGCCAGCAGTCAATCGCTGCGGACCTATAGCAATCAGCCCCAGCATTTT
TRBJ2-7	TRBV7-6	.	once	CASSSPAGTSGEQYF	TGTGCCAGCAGCTCACCGGCGGGGACTTCTGGCGAGCAGTACTTC
TRBJ2-7	TRBV27	TRBD1	.	CASSLTGQGYEQYF	TGTGCCAGCAGTCTCACGGGACAGGGCTACGAGCAGTACTTC
TRBJ2-2	TRBV5-1	.	.	CASSLARLGRVANTGELFF	TGCGCCAGCAGCTTGGCCCGACTAGGCAGGGTGGCTAACACCGGGGAGCTGTTTTTT
TRBJ2-6	TRBV19	.	.	CASSEVATNHQSRANVLTF	TGTGCCAGTAGTGAAGTAGCGACAAATCACCAAAGTCGGGCCAACGTCCTGACTTTC
TRBJ1-1	TRBV12-5	.	.	CASGLVGTEAFF	TGTGCTAGTGGTTTGGTAGGCACTGAAGCTTTCTTT
TRBJ1-1	TRBV30	.	.	CAWSRAGWDEAFF	TGTGCCTGGAGTCGAGCGGGGTGGGATGAAGCTTTCTTT
TRBJ2-1	TRBV5-4	.	.	CASSLATDNEQFF	TGTGCCAGCAGCTTGGCGACAGACAATGAGCAGTTCTTC
TRBJ2-7	TRBV29-1	.	.	CSVERPDKNYEQYF	TGCAGCGTTGAAAGGCCGGACAAAAACTACGAGCAGTACTTC
TRBJ1-2	TRBV2	.	.	CASSGGGGGYTF	TGTGCCAGCAGTGGCGGGGGAGGTGGCTACACCTTC
TRBJ1-1	TRBV7-9	.	.	CASSLSGSQEAFF	TGTGCCAGCAGCTTATCAGGCAGTCAAGAAGCTTTCTTT
TRBJ2-1	TRBV27	.	few	CASSFLPLLGNEQFF	TGTGCCAGCAGTTTCCTCCCCCTCCTGGGAAATGAGCAGTTCTTC
TRBJ2-2	TRBV29-1	.	.	CSVDGGRTNTGELFF	TGCAGCGTTGACGGGGGGCGAACTAACACCGGGGAGCTGTTTTTT
TRBJ2-1	TRBV5-5	TRBD1	.	CASSFGTDEQFF	TGTGCCAGCAGCTTTGGGACAGATGAGCAGTTCTTC
TRBJ1-6	TRBV25-1	TRBD1	.	CASREGDRVGSPLHF	TGTGCCAGCAGGGAAGGTGACAGGGTGGGTTCACCCCTCCACTTT
TRBJ2-7	TRBV29-1	.	.	CSVRVESSYEQYF	TGCAGCGTCAGGGTGGAGAGCTCCTACGAGCAGTACTTC
TRBJ2-1	TRBV9	.	.	CASSVGGGMGPNEQFF	TGTGCCAGCAGCGTAGGCGGCGGGATGGGCCCCAATGAGCAGTTCTTC
TRBJ2-1	TRBV5-1	TRBD2	.	CASSQFRLAEAVYNEQFF	TGCGCCAGCAGCCAGTTTCGGCTAGCGGAAGCCGTTTACAATGAGCAGTTCTTC
TRBJ2-3	TRBV13	TRBD2	few	CASSSRLASTDTQYF	TGTGCCAGCAGCTCCCGACTAGCTAGCACAGATACGCAGTATTTT
TRBJ2-7	TRBV5-6	.	.	CASSFLGQGIEQYF	TGTGCCAGCAGCTTTTTGGGTCAGGGGATCGAGCAGTACTTC
TRBJ2-5	TRBV29-1	TRBD1	few	CSVEDLGQMRQGETQYF	TGCAGCGTTGAAGATTTGGGACAGATGCGACAAGGGGAGACCCAGTACTTC
TRBJ2-3	TRBV5-6	TRBD2	once	CASSHDGTSGTQYF	TGTGCCAGCAGCCATGATGGGACTAGCGGTACGCAGTATTTT
TRBJ2-3	TRBV5-1	.	.	CASSLGGRRTDTQYF	TGCGCCAGCAGCTTAGGAGGACGTCGGACAGATACGCAGTATTTT